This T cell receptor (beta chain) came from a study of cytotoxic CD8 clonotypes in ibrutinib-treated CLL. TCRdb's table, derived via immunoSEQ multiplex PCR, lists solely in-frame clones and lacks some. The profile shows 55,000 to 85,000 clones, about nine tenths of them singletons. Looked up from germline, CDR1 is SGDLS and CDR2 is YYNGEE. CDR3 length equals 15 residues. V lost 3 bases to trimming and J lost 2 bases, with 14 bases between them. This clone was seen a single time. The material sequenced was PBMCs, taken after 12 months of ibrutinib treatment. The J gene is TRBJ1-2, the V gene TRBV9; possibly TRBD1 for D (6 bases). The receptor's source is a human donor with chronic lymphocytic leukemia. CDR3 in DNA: TGTGCCAGCAGCGCCTTAGGGGGGACCAACTATGGCTACACCTTC. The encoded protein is CASSALGGTNYGYTF.